This T cell receptor (beta chain) was identified in a study of blood T cells in healthy people across ages (dated by TCRdb to 2013 to 2016). Concerning the study at large: In model experiments, template switching captured about one uniquely barcoded TCR beta cDNA molecule for every two T cells. Using the same blood draw, the study looked at two additional independent replicas of 1 million unique cDNA reads for two donors, one aged 18 to 30 and the other aged 80 or older. Age-related changes in TCR beta repertoire diversity were measured in the study by deep sequencing normalized with unique cDNA molecular identifiers. The donors were split into four age groups: young (average 16 years), middle-aged (nearly 40), aged (roughly 65) and long-lived (about 74).

Overall study outcomes, separate from this receptor: Observed TCR beta diversity per million T cells fell roughly linearly with age, and a significant reduction was already apparent by age roughly 40. Estimates of total diversity based on one million sequenced T cells were regarded as lower bounds and as underestimates. Conclusive comparison of naive and antigen-experienced compartments was prevented by the profiling of bulk unsorted PBMCs. Because the CMV infection status of the donors was unknown, age-related changes in expanded clonotypes may potentially have been confounded. Compared with the aged group, more naive CD4+ T cells, fewer expanded clones and increased TCR diversity were shown by the long-lived group, suggesting age selection. The percentage of naive T cells measured by flow cytometry correlated strongly with observed TCR beta diversity.

The method behind the library was 5' RACE. The sequencer was an Illumina HiSeq 2500. A second PCR of about 6 to 11 cycles was run with a J-beta primer mix and a sample-barcoded 5' primer. Each TCR beta cDNA molecule received a unique molecular identifier from a template-switch 5' adaptor carrying 12 random nucleotides. Each sample yielded at least 2.5 million CDR3-containing paired-end reads. First-strand cDNA was synthesized from all RNA with the Mint cDNA synthesis kit, primed by a TRBC-specific oligonucleotide. All cDNA was treated with uracil-DNA glycosylase and then went through a first 18-cycle PCR with the universal primers M1SS and BC2_uni_R. Per the original workflow: Normalization of each sample was performed by random selection of 1 million high-quality reads, each carrying a distinct molecular identifier. Instead of being binned into consensus sequences, reads that shared molecular identifiers were thrown out. MiTCR, set to a Q25 quality threshold and the strictest error-elimination algorithm, was used for CDR3 identification, clonotype clustering and error correction. A nonparametric unseen species model with Euler transformation was used to estimate a lower bound on total TCR beta diversity. The public sequencing data were trimmed at Q25 with fastp and processed into clonotypes with MiXCR by TCRdb, which kept only in-frame beta chains. Merged by CDR3 protein, the rows form single entries marked with the most common genes and DNA. These V and J calls rely on TCRdb rather than the paper's analysis. For this sample the table gives 800,000 to 950,000 distinct CDR3 sequences, of which roughly 28% were detected only once. 10% to 13% of the sample comes from the top ten.

The donors were 40 or so Caucasian individuals from Russia, aged roughly 6 to 90 years, who were systemically healthy. Each donor gave 8 to 10 milliliters of peripheral blood, drawn into EDTA-treated Vacutainer tubes. PBMCs were isolated by Ficoll-Paque density-gradient centrifugation, with at least 6 million obtained per sample. Trizol reagent was used to extract total RNA from the PBMCs, yielding at least 5 micrograms per sample. For every donor, an aliquot of PBMCs went through flow cytometry to measure the percentages of naive CD45RAhigh/CD27high T cells. This clonotype was picked up many times. It lacks a known antigen. Base qualities are not provided; no much larger clone lies one nucleotide away. Germline trimming amounts to 1 base on V and 0 bases on J, with 6 as the count of junction bases outside the gene matches. Sequences LGHNA (CDR1) and YSLEER (CDR2) are obtained from the germline V gene. The CDR3 goes from the cysteine to the phenylalanine over 17 residues. The entry retains the CDR3 DNA only, 51 bases that are in frame from base 1.

These records were also assigned to another study, of T cells of mothers and their children. Looking at the second paper: Donors were nine systemically healthy Caucasian individuals: three mothers and their six children. cDNA synthesis used all of the extracted RNA, with 1.5 ug of RNA in each 15 ul reaction. In the second PCR, sample barcodes and 2-4 random nucleotides were introduced via the M1S primer. Each mother yielded over 9 million TCR beta CDR3 reads and each child roughly 3 million reads. Thymic selection similarly shapes TCR recombination output in related and unrelated pairs, with minor effect from inherited differences. Normalized repertoire overlap was always found to be slightly, but never significantly, higher in related mother-child pairs than in unrelated mother-child pairs. No persistent microchimeric T cell clones were detected, at a sensitivity of roughly 100 clones per million clonotypes. In the study, deep NGS was used to compare the TCR beta repertoires of mothers and children, and features distinguishing related mother-child pairs from unrelated individuals were sought. The mean age was about 40 +/- 4 years for the mothers and about 10 +/- 4 years for the children. After adapter ligation with NEBNext reagents, the libraries were sequenced on Illumina HiSeq 2000 with 100+100 nt paired-end reads. To prevent cross-contamination, the mother and child libraries were prepared one month apart and sequenced in separate runs. Between 500,000 and 2,000,000 distinct TCR beta clonotypes were identified per donor. Naive TCR beta clonotypes were estimated from low-frequency clonotypes matched to each donor's FACS-determined naive share, without sorting.

The specimen sequenced was blood. The rearrangement combines TRBV4-3 with TRBJ2-1; a stretch of 7 junction bases matches TRBD2. The source of this sequence is a middle-aged woman in good health. The CDR3 reads as follows: CASSQGGAGVSYNEQFF. At the DNA level, the sequence is TGCGCCAGCAGCCAAGGGGGCGCGGGGGTCTCCTACAATGAGCAGTTCTTC.